Listed below are T cell receptor beta chains from one sample, sequenced in a study of blood T cell repertoires in COVID-19. TCRdb's copy holds only in-frame clones and misses some; the assay was immunoSEQ multiplex PCR. The sample consists of a few hundred thousand clones, approximately 87% of them appearing once. The sequenced material came from peripheral blood. The source is a man aged 60 to 75 who had recovered from COVID-19. Each CDR3 is given with its conserved first and last residue. D genes are given only for firm matches. The size entry is marked missing in some rows and otherwise reads once, few, many or a size class.

clone size: NA
V gene: TRBV24-1
J gene: TRBJ2-1
D gene: TRBD1
CDR3 protein: CATSVGQHSYNEQFF
CDR3 DNA: TGTGCCACCAGTGTGGGACAGCACTCCTACAATGAGCAGTTCTTC

clone size: NA
V gene: TRBV14
J gene: TRBJ2-5
D gene: TRBD1
CDR3 protein: CASSPGQGVRAETQYF
CDR3 DNA: TGTGCCAGCAGCCCAGGACAGGGGGTTCGGGCGGAGACCCAGTACTTC

clone size: NA
V gene: TRBV25-1
J gene: TRBJ2-7
D gene: TRBD1
CDR3 protein: CASRQGVYEQYF
CDR3 DNA: TGTGCCAGTAGACAGGGGGTCTACGAGCAGTACTTC

clone size: once
V gene: TRBV6-5
J gene: TRBJ1-2
D gene: TRBD1
CDR3 protein: CASIVDRGQSYGYTF
CDR3 DNA: TGTGCCAGCATCGTGGACAGGGGGCAAAGCTATGGCTACACCTTC

clone size: NA
V gene: TRBV11-2
J gene: TRBJ1-6
D gene: NA
CDR3 protein: CASSLVRAGGSPLHF
CDR3 DNA: TGTGCCAGCAGCTTAGTCCGGGCCGGAGGTTCACCCCTCCACTTT

clone size: NA
V gene: TRBV19
J gene: TRBJ1-2
D gene: NA
CDR3 protein: CASGGRVNYGYTF
CDR3 DNA: TGTGCCAGTGGCGGCAGGGTAAACTATGGCTACACCTTC

clone size: few
V gene: TRBV30
J gene: TRBJ1-5
D gene: NA
CDR3 protein: CAWTPGGMGNQPQHF
CDR3 DNA: TGTGCCTGGACCCCCGGGGGGATGGGCAATCAGCCCCAGCATTTT

clone size: NA
V gene: TRBV6-5
J gene: TRBJ1-6
D gene: NA
CDR3 protein: CASSPTGRENSPLHF
CDR3 DNA: TGTGCCAGCAGCCCAACCGGACGGGAGAATTCACCCCTCCACTTT

clone size: NA
V gene: TRBV29-1
J gene: TRBJ2-5
D gene: TRBD2
CDR3 protein: CSVMGLARETQYF
CDR3 DNA: TGCAGCGTGATGGGACTAGCGCGGGAGACCCAGTACTTC

clone size: NA
V gene: TRBV5-1
J gene: TRBJ1-1
D gene: TRBD1
CDR3 protein: CASSLWTGRNTEAFF
CDR3 DNA: TGCGCCAGCAGCTTGTGGACAGGGAGGAACACTGAAGCTTTCTTT

clone size: NA
V gene: TRBV10-2
J gene: TRBJ2-1
D gene: TRBD2
CDR3 protein: CASTQLAAYNEQFF
CDR3 DNA: TGCGCCAGCACTCAGCTAGCGGCCTACAATGAGCAGTTCTTC

clone size: NA
V gene: TRBV7-2
J gene: TRBJ2-4
D gene: NA
CDR3 protein: CASSREANIWGNIQYF
CDR3 DNA: TGTGCCAGCTCGCGGGAAGCCAATATTTGGGGAAACATTCAGTACTTC

clone size: NA
V gene: TRBV7-9
J gene: TRBJ2-7
D gene: NA
CDR3 protein: CASSPSYLSEQYF
CDR3 DNA: TGTGCCAGCAGCCCCAGTTATCTTTCCGAGCAGTACTTC

clone size: NA
V gene: TRBV6-1
J gene: TRBJ1-2
D gene: TRBD1
CDR3 protein: CASSERQGAGGYTF
CDR3 DNA: TGTGCCAGCAGTGAAAGACAGGGGGCGGGCGGCTACACCTTC

clone size: NA
V gene: TRBV7-6
J gene: TRBJ2-7
D gene: TRBD2
CDR3 protein: CASSPRTSYEQYF
CDR3 DNA: TGTGCCAGCAGCCCACGGACTAGCTACGAGCAGTACTTC

clone size: NA
V gene: TRBV7-6
J gene: TRBJ2-3
D gene: NA
CDR3 protein: CASSLDQLSTDTQYF
CDR3 DNA: TGTGCCAGCAGCTTAGACCAGTTGAGCACAGATACGCAGTATTTT

clone size: NA
V gene: TRBV14
J gene: TRBJ1-1
D gene: NA
CDR3 protein: CASSQYMNTEAFF
CDR3 DNA: TGTGCCAGCAGCCAATACATGAACACTGAAGCTTTCTTT

clone size: NA
V gene: TRBV5-1
J gene: TRBJ2-2
D gene: TRBD1
CDR3 protein: CASSPWDRGTTGELFF
CDR3 DNA: TGCGCCAGCAGCCCCTGGGACAGGGGGACCACCGGGGAGCTGTTTTTT

clone size: NA
V gene: TRBV28
J gene: TRBJ2-5
D gene: NA
CDR3 protein: CASSLRGSLQETQYF
CDR3 DNA: TGTGCCAGCAGTCTTCGAGGTAGCTTACAAGAGACCCAGTACTTC

clone size: NA
V gene: TRBV7-2
J gene: TRBJ2-1
D gene: TRBD2
CDR3 protein: CASSLLRLAGAGSYNEQFF
CDR3 DNA: TGTGCCAGCAGCTTACTACGACTAGCGGGAGCCGGGAGCTACAATGAGCAGTTCTTC

clone size: NA
V gene: TRBV6-5
J gene: TRBJ2-7
D gene: NA
CDR3 protein: CASVLGPNSYEQYF
CDR3 DNA: TGTGCCAGCGTACTAGGGCCAAACTCCTACGAGCAGTACTTC

clone size: NA
V gene: TRBV24-1
J gene: TRBJ1-1
D gene: NA
CDR3 protein: CATSVGGSGTEAFF
CDR3 DNA: TGTGCCACCAGTGTTGGGGGCTCGGGTACTGAAGCTTTCTTT

clone size: NA
V gene: TRBV10-3
J gene: TRBJ1-3
D gene: NA
CDR3 protein: CAISEQGTSGNTIYF
CDR3 DNA: TGTGCCATCAGTGAGCAGGGAACCTCTGGAAACACCATATATTTT

clone size: NA
V gene: TRBV5-5
J gene: TRBJ1-3
D gene: NA
CDR3 protein: CASSLVGGSGNTIYF
CDR3 DNA: TGTGCCAGCAGCTTGGTCGGGGGATCTGGAAACACCATATATTTT

clone size: NA
V gene: TRBV9
J gene: TRBJ2-5
D gene: NA
CDR3 protein: CASSVEGGQETQYF
CDR3 DNA: TGTGCCAGCAGCGTAGAAGGGGGCCAAGAGACCCAGTACTTC

clone size: NA
V gene: TRBV30
J gene: TRBJ1-5
D gene: NA
CDR3 protein: CAWSRTGQGVSPQHF
CDR3 DNA: TGTGCCTGGAGTAGAACGGGACAAGGAGTCAGCCCCCAGCATTTT

clone size: NA
V gene: TRBV5-1
J gene: TRBJ1-1
D gene: NA
CDR3 protein: CASSVEIGGTEAFF
CDR3 DNA: TGCGCCAGCAGCGTGGAAATCGGGGGGACTGAAGCTTTCTTT

clone size: once
V gene: TRBV7-2
J gene: TRBJ1-5
D gene: NA
CDR3 protein: CASSLQQGSNQPQHF
CDR3 DNA: TGTGCCAGCAGCTTACAACAGGGAAGCAATCAGCCCCAGCATTTT

clone size: NA
V gene: TRBV7-6
J gene: TRBJ2-3
D gene: NA
CDR3 protein: CASSSPGVTDTQYF
CDR3 DNA: TGTGCCAGCAGCTCACCGGGGGTCACAGATACGCAGTATTTT

clone size: NA
V gene: TRBV5-4
J gene: TRBJ2-1
D gene: TRBD1
CDR3 protein: CATVSGQGSYNEQFF
CDR3 DNA: TGTGCCACCGTCTCGGGACAGGGCTCCTACAATGAGCAGTTCTTC

clone size: NA
V gene: TRBV2
J gene: TRBJ2-3
D gene: TRBD2
CDR3 protein: CASSGGALTDTQYF
CDR3 DNA: TGTGCCAGCAGCGGGGGGGCCTTAACAGATACGCAGTATTTT

clone size: NA
V gene: TRBV6-1
J gene: TRBJ2-5
D gene: TRBD1
CDR3 protein: CASSEARGTGGRETQYF
CDR3 DNA: TGTGCCAGCAGTGAAGCGCGGGGGACAGGGGGTCGAGAGACCCAGTACTTC

clone size: NA
V gene: TRBV5-1
J gene: TRBJ2-7
D gene: TRBD1
CDR3 protein: CASSPPRTGVNEQYF
CDR3 DNA: TGCGCCAGCAGCCCCCCGAGGACAGGGGTAAACGAGCAGTACTTC

clone size: NA
V gene: TRBV29-1
J gene: TRBJ2-3
D gene: TRBD2
CDR3 protein: CSVEAGVSTDTQYF
CDR3 DNA: TGCAGCGTTGAGGCGGGAGTGTCCACAGATACGCAGTATTTT

clone size: NA
V gene: TRBV6-2/TRBV6-3
J gene: TRBJ2-5
D gene: TRBD2
CDR3 protein: CASSGLAGRSQYF
CDR3 DNA: TGTGCCAGCAGCGGACTAGCGGGGAGGTCCCAGTACTTC

clone size: NA
V gene: TRBV19
J gene: TRBJ1-1
D gene: NA
CDR3 protein: CASSIRRGDTEAFF
CDR3 DNA: TGTGCCAGTAGTATTCGTCGGGGGGACACTGAAGCTTTCTTT

clone size: NA
V gene: TRBV7-2
J gene: TRBJ2-5
D gene: TRBD2
CDR3 protein: CASSEGLVQETQYF
CDR3 DNA: TGTGCCAGCAGCGAGGGACTAGTCCAAGAGACCCAGTACTTC

clone size: NA
V gene: TRBV6-5
J gene: TRBJ2-2
D gene: TRBD1
CDR3 protein: CASSYGRGLTGELFF
CDR3 DNA: TGTGCCAGCAGTTACGGCAGGGGGCTTACCGGGGAGCTGTTTTTT

clone size: NA
V gene: TRBV9
J gene: TRBJ2-1
D gene: TRBD2
CDR3 protein: CASSVELAASYNEQFF
CDR3 DNA: TGTGCCAGCAGCGTAGAGCTAGCGGCCTCCTACAATGAGCAGTTCTTC

clone size: NA
V gene: TRBV18
J gene: TRBJ2-7
D gene: TRBD2
CDR3 protein: CASSPRSGTSVYEQYF
CDR3 DNA: TGTGCCAGCTCACCACGGTCCGGGACTAGCGTCTACGAGCAGTACTTC

clone size: few
V gene: TRBV7-2
J gene: TRBJ1-6
D gene: TRBD1
CDR3 protein: CASSLADRGRSPLHF
CDR3 DNA: TGTGCCAGCAGCTTAGCAGACAGGGGACGGTCACCCCTCCACTTT

clone size: few
V gene: TRBV6-5
J gene: TRBJ1-1
D gene: TRBD1
CDR3 protein: CASSPRDREATEAFF
CDR3 DNA: TGTGCCAGCAGTCCCCGGGACAGGGAAGCAACTGAAGCTTTCTTT

clone size: NA
V gene: TRBV7-9
J gene: TRBJ2-3
D gene: TRBD2
CDR3 protein: CASSRPSGSPDTQYF
CDR3 DNA: TGTGCCAGCAGCCGTCCTAGCGGGAGTCCAGATACGCAGTATTTT

clone size: NA
V gene: TRBV2
J gene: TRBJ2-1
D gene: TRBD2
CDR3 protein: CASSFSGSSYNEQFF
CDR3 DNA: TGTGCCAGCAGTTTTAGCGGGAGTTCCTACAATGAGCAGTTCTTC

clone size: NA
V gene: TRBV18
J gene: TRBJ1-5
D gene: NA
CDR3 protein: CASSPPSGNQPQHF
CDR3 DNA: TGTGCCAGCTCACCACCGTCAGGCAATCAGCCCCAGCATTTT

clone size: NA
V gene: TRBV19
J gene: TRBJ2-3
D gene: NA
CDR3 protein: CASWSGHGDTQYF
CDR3 DNA: TGTGCCAGTTGGTCGGGTCATGGAGATACGCAGTATTTT